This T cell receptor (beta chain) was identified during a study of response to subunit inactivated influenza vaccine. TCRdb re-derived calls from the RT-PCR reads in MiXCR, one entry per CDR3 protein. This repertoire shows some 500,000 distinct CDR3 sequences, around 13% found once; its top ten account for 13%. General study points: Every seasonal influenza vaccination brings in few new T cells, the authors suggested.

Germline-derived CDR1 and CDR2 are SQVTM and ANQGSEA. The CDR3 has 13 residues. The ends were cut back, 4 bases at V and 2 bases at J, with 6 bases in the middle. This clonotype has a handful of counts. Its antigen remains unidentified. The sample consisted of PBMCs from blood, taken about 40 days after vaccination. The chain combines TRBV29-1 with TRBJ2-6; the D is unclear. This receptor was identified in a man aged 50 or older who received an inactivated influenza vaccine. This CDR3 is CSVGSTGANVLTF. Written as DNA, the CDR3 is TGCAGCGTTGGTTCCACTGGGGCCAACGTCCTGACTTTC.